This T cell receptor (beta chain) emerged from a study of cytomegalovirus exposure and HLA in healthy donors (dated by TCRdb to 2017 to 2019). At the level of the whole study: According to an earlier analysis of 587 of the donors, about 179 million T cells yielded 100 million or so unique TCR beta sequences and 276 Gb of sequence data. Approximately 300 gigabases of sequencing data and 80 million or so unique TCR sequences were included in an early release covering around 600 HLA-typed donors. Of the approximately 400 genotyped donors, approximately 81% were placed in the genetic ancestry cluster associated with self-reported Caucasian donors. The aim of the study was to test whether cataloging public T cell receptors could identify signatures of past pathogen exposure. The study profiled the T cell repertoires of 550 to 700 subjects by immunosequencing and related them to cytomegalovirus serostatus. Besides the first cohort of roughly 660 subjects, a separate validation cohort made up of 120 different subjects was used. To predict cytomegalovirus infection status, the study combined high-throughput TCR immunosequencing, statistical association of individual TCRs with disease status, and machine learning. To study patterns of TCR occurrence, a later analysis re-analyzed previously published TCR beta repertoires from around 670 donors and added high-resolution HLA genotyping. In the later analysis, no new phenotypic data were used to find candidate immune exposures; instead, reliance was placed on TCR beta sequences and their occurrence across donors. In an earlier analysis of over 550 of the donors, high-throughput TCR beta sequencing was used to judge whether each TCR beta V gene segment behaved as functional or pseudogenic. Donor age, sex, ethnicity and CMV serostatus were compiled alongside the repertoire data. In a later genetic analysis, genome-wide SNP genotypes for about 60% of the 666 donors were used, and that subset was treated as a discovery cohort. All discovery cohort repertoires had been generated on a single sequencing platform. HLA typing included class I and class II loci at four-digit resolution. Typing coverage differed by locus: A, B, C, DRB1 and DQB1 were typed in about 620-630 donors, DQA1 in roughly 500, DPA1 in 600 to 610, and DPB1 in roughly 450. Because of strong linkage in the cohort, four to six DR-DQ haplotypes were treated as single units for association and clustering. Among about 410 genotyped donors of the cohort, an average of approximately 200,000 unique TCR beta nucleotide sequences was sequenced per donor, of which approximately 19% were non-productive. Paper-wide results and their limitations: The cohort was sequenced for TCR beta chains only, and without alpha or paired-chain data the features that could be detected were limited. Several of the top co-occurrence clusters appeared to be linked to parvovirus B19, influenza, CMV and Epstein-Barr virus, according to a later analysis. Because the 87-base-pair reads could not distinguish some IMGT-functional V segments, including TRBV6-2 and TRBV6-3, those segments were excluded. In an earlier analysis of 587 of the donors, most TCR beta V segments appeared in productive rearrangements about 87% or about 30% of the time, broadly matching IMGT annotations. The classifier was reported to diagnose cytomegalovirus status with high specificity and sensitivity in both the original cohort and the validation cohort. It was suggested by the authors that the approach could potentially be generalized to other disease states and immunological phenotypes. The only immune exposure information available for the cohort was CMV serostatus. Most TCR sequences were seen in very few donors, while some public TCRs were found in many individuals. Because counts were too low, under 20 rarely observed V segments, including chromosome 9 orphons, were left out of the earlier analysis of approximately 580 of the donors. A few of the identified cytomegalovirus-associated TCR beta chains were confirmed in vitro to be specific for cytomegalovirus antigens. Specific HLA alleles were associated with roughly 16,000 TCR beta sequences at a false discovery rate of 0.05 in a later analysis. Compared with the roughly 700-donor mean, donors in an Asian-associated ancestry cluster had fewer N-insertions in productive TCRs, according to a later genetic analysis. Linkage disequilibrium might explain the correlated functional status among segregating V segments, but an unknown experimental factor could not be excluded. When HLA alleles, especially DR and DQ, strongly co-occurred, attributing TCR associations to individual alleles was difficult. Sequencing depth was assumed to be roughly uniform across donors in the presence/absence analyses, though that assumption may not hold. According to a later analysis, TCR association rates differed among HLA loci, with DRB1 alleles showing the most associated TCRs and HLA-C alleles showing the fewest. In the study, 164 TCR beta chains were listed as associated with cytomegalovirus. A further reported finding was that TCR beta sequences accurately predicted the HLA-A and HLA-B alleles for most subjects in the first cohort. HLA typing was unavailable for some donors at each locus, so association tests used only the typed subset. A cluster of highly shared sequence variants was judged likely to represent a technical artifact of the sequencing pipeline. A later analysis found that HLA-associated TCR beta chains were more clonally expanded and had lower generation probabilities than equally common non-associated chains. According to a later analysis, most CMV-associated TCR beta chains appeared to be HLA-restricted, and the HLA associations seemed to be driven largely by CMV exposure. A later genetic analysis associated a missense DCLRE1C variant with V-gene and J-gene trimming of TCR beta chains, and an independent cohort replicated the association.

To note about this clone: Which antigen it targets is not known. Per-base qualities were not stored, and no clone one base away is much larger.

The library was built by means of the immunoSEQ multiplex PCR assay. For the multiplex PCR, a mixture combining 60 forward primers for TCR Vbeta segments and 13 reverse primers for TCR Jbeta segments was used. The CDR3 region of rearranged TCR beta genes was amplified from genomic DNA with a multiplex PCR assay. Amplified TCR beta libraries were sequenced as 87-base-pair reads on the Illumina HiSeq System. In the source study's methods: In a later analysis, about 80 million unique TCR beta chains were counted across the roughly 610 repertoires, and roughly 11 million of these chains were shared by at least two donors. To remove PCR and sequencing errors, raw reads were error-corrected and collapsed into unique sequences using a nearest-neighbor algorithm that merged closely related sequences. V, D and J gene segments were assigned by aligning CDR3 sequences to IMGT reference sequences. Each retained sequence needed at least a six-nucleotide match to both a V gene segment and a J gene segment. Rearrangements were classified as productive when the CDR3 lacked stop codons and remained in frame with V and J, and all other rearrangements were classified as non-productive. CDR3 was defined according to IMGT convention as the region running from the second conserved V-encoded cysteine to the conserved J-encoded phenylalanine. The earlier analysis of around 640 of the donors excluded sequences that lacked an unambiguous match to a single V gene segment. In an earlier analysis of 587 of the donors, a V segment was called functional when productive rearrangements were above 56.7%, and segregating when the standard deviation between donors exceeded 5%. A statistical classification framework was built for diagnosing cytomegalovirus status from the catalog of TCR beta chain sequences. In a later analysis, V and J genes were assigned by comparing TCR nucleotide sequences against IMGT/GENE-DB human TR gene sequences. Using the TCRdist pipeline, a later analysis assigned CDR3 sequences along with most-parsimonious VDJ recombination scenarios. A later analysis defined each TCR beta chain by its CDR3 amino acid sequence plus V-gene family, and excluded reads lacking a unique V-gene family. As a way to deal with suspected cross-contamination and a sequencing artifact, a later analysis dropped under 600 nucleotide sequences that were highly shared and had low generation probability. For each public chain, a later analysis derived a clonal expansion index from normalized ranks of inferred template counts within each repertoire. A later analysis computed generation probabilities with a VDJ recombination model fitted to out-of-frame rearrangements, and checked the results against IGoR. In a later analysis, TCR-TCR, TCR-HLA and TCR-CMV co-occurrence was scored with hypergeometric tests, and a repertoire-size bias correction was applied to TCR pairs. A later analysis estimated false discovery rates by permuting HLA or CMV assignments 20 times. In a later analysis, co-occurring TCRs were grouped using DBSCAN, with TCRdist sequence similarity added in when clustering inside HLA-allele-positive subsets. Co-occurrence clustering excluded repertoires with fewer than 30,000 or more than 120,000 public chains, plus five with anomalous nucleotide sharing. What TCRdb holds here is the immuneACCESS table cut down to in-frame rearrangements. Part of the clones is not present; checked against another copy, under half of the missing clones reflect an unresolved V gene, and the others are unexplained. That table furnishes V, J and clone size, whereas the DNA furnished D and trimming. In all, the sample holds roughly 100,000 clones, and around 80% of those were seen once. The top ten hold just over 0.75% of the sample.

The cohort was made up of around 720 healthy bone marrow donors. At the time of sampling, every cohort member was nominally healthy, though immune exposures that went unrecorded were likely present. The donor tested CMV seronegative, placing the donor among the roughly 400 seronegative members of the cohort. A peripheral blood sample was collected from each donor, and TCR beta sequencing was performed on peripheral blood mononuclear cells. The Qiagen DNeasy Blood Extraction Kit was used to extract genomic DNA from the blood cell samples. The CDR3 has 13 amino acids, counting the end cysteine and phenylalanine. Only the CDR3 DNA is retained, 39 bases long and in frame from the first base. CDR1 and CDR2 were assigned from the germline V gene (reference sequence) as SEHNR and FQNEAQ. The junction carries 11 bases between V and J, which are trimmed by 5 bases and 4 bases respectively.

This TCR was recovered from an older woman in good health and CMV-seronegative. Sequencing used PBMCs. The chain employs TRBV7-9 and TRBJ1-1, with no confident D gene call. The CDR3 corresponds to CASSPRGGTEAFF. The bases read TGTGCCAGCAGCCCGCGAGGTGGCACTGAAGCTTTCTTT.